This TCR beta chain was captured by sequencing in a study of cytomegalovirus exposure and HLA in healthy donors. On the study more broadly: Within an early data release were roughly 90 million unique TCRs drawn from HLA-typed donors.

Both 60 Vbeta primers and 13 Jbeta primers went into the PCR. Profiling relied on immunoSEQ multiplex PCR, and the TCRdb table lists in-frame clones only, not all of them. Here the sample spans about 160,000 clones, under 90% being singletons. Details on this clone: Its target is not known. This same CDR3 is encoded by further DNA sequences in the sample.

Trimming left V 4 bases short and J 6 bases short, with 14 bases between. This CDR3 is built from 13 residues. CDR1 is SGHRS, CDR2 YFSETQ, per germline. Study-wide results and caveats: For most TCR sequences rarity was the rule, although some public TCRs occurred in many donors. It was assumed in the presence/absence analyses that sequencing depth was roughly uniform across donors. In a later analysis, a missense DCLRE1C variant was linked to TCR beta V- and J-gene trimming.

The sequence derives from a man younger than 40 in good health and CMV-seronegative. Sequencing was done on a sample of PBMCs. The chain employs TRBV5-1 and TRBJ2-7; D remains ambiguous. The CDR3 DNA reads TGCGCCAGCAGCCTCTCATTGTCGGGCGAGCAGTACTTC. It specifies CASSLSLSGEQYF.